The entry that follows covers one TCR beta chain sequence. Its antigen is still unknown. Patients with chemo-refractory metastatic non-small-cell lung cancer received focal radiation plus CTLA-4 blockade with ipilimumab. This CDR3 contains 15 residues. Germline CDR1 SNHLY, CDR2 FYNNEI. Trimming removed 6 bases at V and 2 bases at J, with 15 bases between. This sample is drawn from a study of radiotherapy plus CTLA-4 blockade in lung cancer. For the study at large: There were objective responses in approximately 20% of patients, and roughly 33% had disease control.

Study observations and caveats: Following radiotherapy plus ipilimumab, tumor-derived TCR clones expanded in the blood. Strongest reported response predictors: early blood clone changes and post-radiation interferon-beta.

TCRdb keeps only in-frame clones here, not all; method: immunoSEQ multiplex PCR. The sample shows roughly 80,000 clones, more than 60% of them seen only once. This receptor was identified in a human donor with non-small cell lung cancer who had a partial response to radiotherapy plus ipilimumab. Some clones in this sample may be carry-over from other donors' samples. This sequence joins TRBV2 and TRBJ2-3; a possible D gene is TRBD2 (5 bases). This specimen was peripheral blood, taken from a patient treated with radiotherapy plus ipilimumab. CDR3 amino acids: CASSIYDSDTDTQYF. The CDR3 nucleotides read TGTGCCAGCAGCATCTACGATAGCGACACAGATACGCAGTATTTT.